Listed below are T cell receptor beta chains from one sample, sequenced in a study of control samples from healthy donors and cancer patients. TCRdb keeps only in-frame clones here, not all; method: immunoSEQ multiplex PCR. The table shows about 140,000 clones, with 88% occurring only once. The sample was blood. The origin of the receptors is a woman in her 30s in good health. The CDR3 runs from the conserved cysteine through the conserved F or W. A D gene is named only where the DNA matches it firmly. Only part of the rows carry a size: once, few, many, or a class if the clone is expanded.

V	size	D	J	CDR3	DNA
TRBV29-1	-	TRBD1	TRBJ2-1	CSVEVVTGGNEQFF	TGCAGCGTTGAAGTCGTGACAGGGGGCAATGAGCAGTTCTTC
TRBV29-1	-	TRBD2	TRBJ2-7	CSGTIASGVSYEQYF	TGCAGCGGGACGATAGCTAGCGGGGTCTCCTACGAGCAGTACTTC
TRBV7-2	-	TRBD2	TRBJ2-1	CASSPRHTSGIYNEQFF	TGTGCCAGCAGCCCCAGACACACTAGCGGGATTTACAATGAGCAGTTCTTC
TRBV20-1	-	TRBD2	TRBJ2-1	CSASVPSGRAFNEQFF	TGCAGTGCTAGTGTTCCTAGCGGGAGGGCCTTCAATGAGCAGTTCTTC
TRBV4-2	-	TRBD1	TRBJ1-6	CASSHGTGDNSPLHF	TGTGCCAGCAGCCACGGGACAGGGGATAATTCACCCCTCCACTTT
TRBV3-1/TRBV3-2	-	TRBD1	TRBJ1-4	CASSQVRGGLEKLFF	TGTGCCAGCAGCCAAGTGCGAGGGGGCCTGGAAAAACTGTTTTTT
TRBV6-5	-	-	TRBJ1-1	CASSYRGPGDTEAFF	TGTGCCAGCAGTTACCGGGGGCCGGGGGACACTGAAGCTTTCTTT
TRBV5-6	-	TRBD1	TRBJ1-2	CASSLRQGAGGYTF	TGTGCCAGCAGCTTGCGACAGGGGGCTGGAGGCTACACCTTC
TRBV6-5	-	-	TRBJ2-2	CASRSVDPGGGELFF	TGTGCCAGCAGGTCGGTCGACCCCGGTGGCGGGGAGCTGTTTTTT
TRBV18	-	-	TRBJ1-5	CASSPDMEANQPQHF	TGTGCCAGCTCCCCGGACATGGAGGCCAATCAGCCCCAGCATTTT
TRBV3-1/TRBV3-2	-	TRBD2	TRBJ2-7	CASSQNSGSIYEQYF	TGTGCCAGCAGCCAAAATAGCGGGAGTATCTACGAGCAGTACTTC
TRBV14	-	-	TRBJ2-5	CASSRLIERTAETQYF	TGTGCCAGCAGCCGTCTCATAGAGCGGACCGCAGAGACCCAGTACTTC
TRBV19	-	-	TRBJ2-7	CASMGGDTSYEQYF	TGTGCCAGTATGGGAGGGGACACTTCCTACGAGCAGTACTTC
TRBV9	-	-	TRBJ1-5	CASSVGQWGNQPQHF	TGTGCCAGCAGCGTAGGACAGTGGGGCAATCAGCCCCAGCATTTT
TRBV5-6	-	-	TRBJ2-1	CASSPSAGQCFF	TGTGCCAGCAGCCCATCGGCGGGGCAGTGTTTCTTC
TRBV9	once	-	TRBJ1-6	CASSPEAGNSPLHF	TGTGCCAGCAGCCCGGAGGCGGGCAATTCACCCCTCCACTTT
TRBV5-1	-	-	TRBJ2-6	CASSLEGANVLTF	TGCGCCAGCAGCTTAGAAGGGGCCAACGTCCTGACTTTC
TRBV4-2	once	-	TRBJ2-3	CASSQEVDSLTDTQYF	TGTGCCAGCAGCCAAGAAGTCGACAGTCTCACAGATACGCAGTATTTT
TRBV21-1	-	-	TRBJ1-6	CASSNGQTHNSPLHF	TGTGCCAGCAGCAACGGGCAGACCCATAATTCACCCCTCCACTTT
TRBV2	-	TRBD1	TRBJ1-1	CASSVYRGTEAFF	TGTGCCAGCAGTGTTTACAGGGGTACTGAAGCTTTCTTT
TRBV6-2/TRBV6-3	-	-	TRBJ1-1	CASSYSNWGNTEAFF	TGTGCCAGCAGTTACTCGAACTGGGGAAACACTGAAGCTTTCTTT
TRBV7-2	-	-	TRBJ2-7	CASSLSFMSYEQYF	TGTGCCAGCAGCTTATCGTTTATGTCCTACGAGCAGTACTTC
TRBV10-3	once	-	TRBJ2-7	CAISERGTPPHEQYF	TGTGCCATCAGTGAAAGGGGGACCCCCCCCCACGAGCAGTACTTC
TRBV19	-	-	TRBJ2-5	CASSIGGTAYQETQYF	TGTGCCAGTAGTATCGGGGGGACAGCGTACCAAGAGACCCAGTACTTC
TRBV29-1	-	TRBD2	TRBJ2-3	CSVDGLAGGTDTQYF	TGCAGCGTTGATGGCCTAGCGGGAGGAACAGATACGCAGTATTTT
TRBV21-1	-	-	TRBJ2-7	CASSADLGEQYF	TGTGCCAGCAGCGCTGACCTAGGGGAGCAGTACTTC
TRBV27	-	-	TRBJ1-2	CASSLSVRTIGSGYTF	TGTGCCAGCAGTTTATCTGTCCGGACAATAGGCAGTGGCTACACCTTC
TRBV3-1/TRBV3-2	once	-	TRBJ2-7	CASSQEASATEQYF	TGTGCCAGCAGCCAAGAGGCCTCAGCGACCGAGCAGTACTTC
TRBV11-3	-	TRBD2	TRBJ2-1	CASSLDLGGYNEQFF	TGTGCCAGCAGCTTAGATCTGGGGGGGTACAATGAGCAGTTCTTC
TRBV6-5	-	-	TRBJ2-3	CASSYKGGGDTQYF	TGTGCCAGCAGTTATAAGGGCGGTGGGGATACGCAGTATTTT
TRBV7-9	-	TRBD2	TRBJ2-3	CASSLGISGSTDTQYF	TGTGCCAGCAGCTTGGGTATTAGCGGGAGCACAGATACGCAGTATTTT
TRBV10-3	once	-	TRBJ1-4	CAISEEYTEKLFF	TGTGCCATCAGTGAGGAATACACCGAAAAACTGTTTTTT
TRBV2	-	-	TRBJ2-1	CASRGDPGHEQFF	TGTGCCAGCAGGGGGGACCCCGGACATGAGCAGTTCTTC
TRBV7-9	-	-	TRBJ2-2	CASDSRTGELFF	TGTGCCAGCGACTCCCGTACCGGGGAGCTGTTTTTT
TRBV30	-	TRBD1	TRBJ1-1	CAWSVGRQGTEAFF	TGTGCCTGGAGTGTGGGCCGACAGGGCACTGAAGCTTTCTTT
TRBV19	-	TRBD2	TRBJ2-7	CASSMGRGRASSYEQYF	TGTGCCAGTAGTATGGGTCGTGGGAGGGCCAGCTCCTACGAGCAGTACTTC
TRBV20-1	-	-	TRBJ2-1	CSASPWNEQFF	TGCAGTGCCAGCCCTTGGAATGAGCAGTTCTTC
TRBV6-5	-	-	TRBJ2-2	CASRFRGTSARELFF	TGTGCCAGCAGGTTCCGGGGCACCTCCGCCAGGGAGCTGTTTTTT
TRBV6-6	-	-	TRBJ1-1	CASKGGTNTEAFF	TGTGCCAGCAAAGGGGGAACGAACACTGAAGCTTTCTTT
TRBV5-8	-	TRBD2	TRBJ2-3	CASSLGLAVTDTQYF	TGTGCCAGCAGCTTGGGACTAGCGGTCACAGATACGCAGTATTTT
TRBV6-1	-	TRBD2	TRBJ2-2	CASSEAHSGSTGELFF	TGTGCCAGCAGTGAAGCGCATAGCGGGAGCACCGGGGAGCTGTTTTTT
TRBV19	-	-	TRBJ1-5	CASAQITKGQPQHF	TGTGCCAGTGCGCAGATAACTAAGGGTCAGCCCCAGCATTTT
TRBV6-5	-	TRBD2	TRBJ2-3	CASSLGSGKADTQYF	TGTGCCAGCAGTCTGGGGAGCGGGAAAGCAGATACGCAGTATTTT
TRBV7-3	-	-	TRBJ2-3	CASSTYSGVGDTQYF	TGTGCCAGCAGCACCTACTCAGGGGTCGGAGATACGCAGTATTTT
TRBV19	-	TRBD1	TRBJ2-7	CASSIGDRETAEQYF	TGTGCCAGTAGTATAGGGGACAGGGAGACCGCCGAGCAGTACTTC
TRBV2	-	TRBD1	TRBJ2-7	CASSARTGIYEQYF	TGTGCCAGCAGTGCACGGACAGGGATCTACGAGCAGTACTTC
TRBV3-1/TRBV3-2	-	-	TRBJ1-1	CASSQEALNTEAFF	TGTGCCAGCAGCCAAGAAGCATTGAACACTGAAGCTTTCTTT
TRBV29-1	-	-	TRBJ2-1	CSAPGPSMNEQFF	TGCAGCGCCCCGGGACCCTCGATGAATGAGCAGTTCTTC